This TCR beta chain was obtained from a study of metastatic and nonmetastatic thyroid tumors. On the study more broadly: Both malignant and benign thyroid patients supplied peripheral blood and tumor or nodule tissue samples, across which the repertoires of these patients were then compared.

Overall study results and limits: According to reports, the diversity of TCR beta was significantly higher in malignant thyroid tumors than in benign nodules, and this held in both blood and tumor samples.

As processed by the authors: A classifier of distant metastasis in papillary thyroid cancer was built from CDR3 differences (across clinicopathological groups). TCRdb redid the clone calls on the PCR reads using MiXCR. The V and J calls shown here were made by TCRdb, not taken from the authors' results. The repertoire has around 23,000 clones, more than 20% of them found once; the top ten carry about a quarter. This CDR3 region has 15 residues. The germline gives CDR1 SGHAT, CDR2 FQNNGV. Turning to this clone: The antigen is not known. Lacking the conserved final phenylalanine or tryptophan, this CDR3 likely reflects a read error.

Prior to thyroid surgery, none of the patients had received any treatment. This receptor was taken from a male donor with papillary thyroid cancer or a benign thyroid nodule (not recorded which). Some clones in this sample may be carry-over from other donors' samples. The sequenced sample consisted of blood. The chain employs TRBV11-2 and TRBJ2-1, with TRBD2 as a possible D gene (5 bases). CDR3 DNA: TGTGCCTGCAGCTTAGTCCCACGGGGTTACAATGAGCAGTTCTGC. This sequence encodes CACSLVPRGYNEQFC.